These 2 T cell receptor beta chains share one sample of origin, sequenced in a study of regulatory T cells in long-lasting Graves disease. Time point denoted: persistent/refractory GD, antithyroid drugs over 5 years with positive TRAb. The TCR library was made from RNA that had been extracted from PBMCs in TRIzol. Through Arm-PCR of CDR3 regions and iRepertoire HTBI primers, TCR beta libraries were built. TCRdb reprocessed the multiplex PCR reads via MiXCR and lists one record per CDR3 protein. The sample has 310,000 or so distinct CDR3 sequences; roughly 21% are singletons. Sequenced material: peripheral blood mononuclear cells (PBMCs), taken when the disease was refractory, from a patient treated with antithyroid drugs. The receptor source for this set is a female donor with Graves disease.

This clonotype was detected ten times or more. The gene calls are TRBV24-1 and TRBJ1-1; D perhaps matches TRBD1 (6 bases). V dropped 9 bases and J dropped 2 bases, with 12 bases sitting between them. Germline CDR1 and CDR2: KGHDR and SFDVKD. CDR3 length: 13 residues. CDR3 sequence reads: CATGTGPNTEAFF. For the CDR3, the DNA is TGTGCCACCGGAACAGGGCCTAACACTGAAGCTTTCTTT.

This clonotype was recorded at least ten times. The gene calls are TRBV12-3 or TRBV12-4 and TRBJ1-5, with 8 bases identical to TRBD1. CDR3 size: 15 residues. V dropped 6 bases and J dropped 2; count of bases not matched to a gene: 6. The CDR3 spells CASRSTGARNQPQHF. CDR3 nucleotide sequence: TGTGCCAGCAGGTCGACAGGGGCCCGCAATCAGCCCCAGCATTTT.